The 26 T cell receptor beta chains in this list originate from one sample, sequenced in a study of Graves' ophthalmopathy and Graves' hyperthyroidism. Amplifying from RNA transcripts, the study obtained TCR beta CDR3 regions. HTBI primers primed a first-round RT-PCR, and a second-round multiplex PCR followed. TCRdb re-analysed the multiplex PCR reads in MiXCR, keeping a single row per CDR3 protein. The table has around 1.1 million distinct CDR3 sequences, 35% to 40% seen once; the top ten hold over 8.5%. The sequencing input was peripheral blood or thyroid tissue (not recorded which). The receptors come from an adult man with Graves' hyperthyroidism.

The V gene is TRBV7-9, the J gene TRBJ1-4; 9 bases map to TRBD1. CDR3 length: 15 residues. The V gene end was trimmed by 3 bases and the J gene end by 7 bases; junction bases not matched to a gene: 6. Germline CDR1 reads SEHNR; CDR2 reads FQNEAQ (reference sequence). CDR3 sequence (DNA): TGTGCCAGCAGCTTGTACAGGGGGCAAGGTGAAAAACTGTTTTTT. Its translation is CASSLYRGQGEKLFF.

This clonotype was seen only a few times. The chain recombines TRBV10-3 with TRBJ2-7; 9 bases align to TRBD1. After removal of 10 bases from V and 2 bases from J, the junction contained 18 bases not matched to a gene. Germline CDR1 reads ENHRY; CDR2 reads SYGVKD. The CDR3 length is 17 residues. For the CDR3, the DNA is TGTGCCAGCAGAAAAGGACCCGGGACAGGGTATACCTACGAGCAGTACTTC. This encodes CASRKGPGTGYTYEQYF.

The rearrangement uses TRBV24-1 and TRBJ2-7; 12 positions match TRBD2. Looked up from germline, CDR1 is KGHDR and CDR2 is SFDVKD. Trimming at V came to 5 bases and at J to 0 bases, leaving 4 bases not matched to a gene. The CDR3 covers 16 residues. The CDR3 DNA reads TGTGCCACCAGTGCTACTAGCGGGGGGCTCTCCTACGAGCAGTACTTC. Amino acid sequence: CATSATSGGLSYEQYF.

This clonotype was picked up many times. The gene calls are TRBV2 and TRBJ1-5; D is undetermined. V lost 8 bases to trimming and J lost 9 bases, with 14 bases between them. Germline CDR1 and CDR2: SNHLY and FYNNEI. The CDR3 spans 12 residues. The CDR3 loop reads CASSQRSGPQHF. The CDR3 DNA reads TGTGCCAGCTCCCAAAGGAGTGGGCCCCAGCATTTT.

This clonotype turned up a few times. The genes are TRBV10-1 and TRBJ1-5; D ambiguous. The CDR3 sequence is 13 residues long. V dropped 6 bases and J dropped 0 bases, with 6 bases sitting between them. The germline V gene has CDR1 WNHNN and CDR2 SYGVQD (reference sequence). Written as DNA, the CDR3 is TGCGCCAGCAGCGCCTTTAGCAATCAGCCCCAGCATTTT. It is translated as CASSAFSNQPQHF.

This clonotype was seen at least ten times. J is TRBJ2-7 and V is TRBV20-1; D is possibly TRBD1 (6 bases). In germline, CDR1 is DFQATT, CDR2 SNEGSKA (reference sequence). The CDR3 is made up of 13 amino acids. V lost 3 bases, J lost 2 bases, and 11 bases lay in between. The DNA for the CDR3 is TGCAGTGCTAGGAAGACAGGTCCCTACGAGCAGTACTTC. This encodes CSARKTGPYEQYF.

The CDR3 protein is CASSLEGGSSEKLFF. In DNA form, the CDR3 reads TGTGCCAGCAGCTTAGAGGGGGGCTCAAGTGAAAAACTGTTTTTT. The chain uses TRBV7-9 and TRBJ1-4; perhaps TRBD1 as D (6 bases). The CDR3 extends over 15 amino acids. V was pared by 1 base and J by 7 bases, with 13 bases between. Germline CDR1 SEHNR, CDR2 FQNEAQ (reference sequence).

V is TRBV2 and J is TRBJ1-5; weak D call: TRBD1 (5 bases). The germline V gene encodes CDR1 SNHLY and CDR2 FYNNEI. The CDR3 totals 13 residues. V lost 4 bases to trimming and J lost 11 bases, with 15 bases between them. CDR3 in amino acids: CASSVEGQGTQHF. The DNA for the CDR3 is TGTGCCAGCAGTGTTGAGGGGCAAGGGACCCAGCATTTT.

This clonotype was counted many times. The chain couples TRBV10-1 to TRBJ2-2, with unresolved D. This CDR3 has 13 amino acids. The germline V and J ends were trimmed by 5 bases and 3 bases, with 7 bases remaining between them. Germline CDR1 reads WNHNN; CDR2 reads SYGVQD (reference sequence). The CDR3 is CASSSMHTGELFF. Written as DNA, the CDR3 is TGCGCCAGCAGTTCGATGCACACCGGGGAGCTGTTTTTT.

This clonotype was seen at least ten times. J is TRBJ2-5 and V is TRBV29-1, with D unresolved. Trimming took off 4 bases at V and 2 bases at J, with 5 bases between the two ends. The CDR3 covers 11 residues. The germline V gene has CDR1 SQVTM and CDR2 ANQGSEA. CDR3 region: CSVGRQETQYF. The CDR3 DNA follows: TGCAGCGTTGGAAGACAAGAGACCCAGTACTTC.

This clonotype was recorded at least ten times. The chain employs TRBV11-2 and TRBJ2-2, with a weak D call TRBD1 (6 bases). V was clipped by 6 bases and J by 0 bases, with 14 bases between them. The CDR3 loop spans 16 amino acids. The germline V gene has CDR1 SGHAT and CDR2 FQNNGV. The CDR3 sequence: CASSPSRTANTGELFF. CDR3 coding DNA: TGTGCCAGCAGTCCATCTCGGACAGCGAACACCGGGGAGCTGTTTTTT.

In its sample, this clonotype was seen a few times. This rearrangement joins TRBV6-1 to TRBJ1-5; no clear D gene. The CDR3 is 13 residues long. Germline-derived CDR1 and CDR2 are MNHNS and SASEGT. V shed 0 bases and J shed 9 bases, with 9 bases lying between them. CDR3 sequence reads: CASSEAGGRPQHF. DNA of the CDR3: TGTGCCAGCAGTGAAGCTGGAGGCCGGCCCCAGCATTTT.

V is TRBV29-1 and J is TRBJ2-5, with D perhaps being TRBD1 or TRBD2 (5 bases each). V was pared by 2 bases and J by 5 bases, with 12 bases between. Per germline, CDR1 SQVTM and CDR2 ANQGSEA. The CDR3 runs 13 residues. DNA of the CDR3: TGCAGCGTTGAAACTAGGGCAGGGGAGACCCAGTACTTC. Protein: CSVETRAGETQYF.

V usage is TRBV7-9 and J usage is TRBJ1-1, with TRBD1 identical over 7 bases. The germline gives CDR1 SEHNR, CDR2 FQNEAQ (reference sequence). The CDR3 spans 14 residues. Losses at the gene ends were 5 bases for V and 5 bases for J; bases not matched to a gene: 8. CDR3 sequence: CASSVQPGGTEAFF. CDR3 DNA sequence: TGTGCCAGCAGCGTTCAACCAGGGGGAACTGAAGCTTTCTTT.

The rearrangement uses TRBV6-6 and TRBJ2-5, with TRBD2 identical over 11 bases. Trimming took 6 bases from V and 5 from J; bases not matched to a gene: 17. The germline V gene has CDR1 MNHNY and CDR2 SVGAGI (reference sequence). This CDR3 is built from 18 residues. CDR3 in amino acids: CASRGPPLGLAERETQYF. The CDR3 nucleotides are TGTGCCAGCAGAGGCCCTCCGTTGGGACTAGCGGAGCGGGAGACCCAGTACTTC.

Of note for this clonotype: Germline and junction disagree at one end, which may indicate a read error. The gene calls are TRBV30 and TRBJ1-2, with D possibly TRBD1 on 6 matching bases. The CDR3 is made up of 12 amino acids. CDR1 GTSNPN and CDR2 SVGIG come from the germline V gene (reference sequence). The CDR3 DNA follows: TGTGCCTGCCGCCACCGAGGGGGGACATTTCCTTTC. The encoded protein is CACRHRGGTFPF. Complete variable domain (other parts from reference TRBV30 and TRBJ1-2): SQTIHQWPATLVQPVGSPLSLECTVEGTSNPNLYWYRQAAGRGLQLLFYSVGIGQISSEVPQNLSASRPQDRQFILSSKKLLLSDSGFYLCACRHRGGTFPFGSGTRLTVV.

CDR3 loop: CASSGRDRPSYEQYF. CDR3 sequence (DNA): TGTGCCAGCAGCGGCCGGGACAGGCCCTCCTACGAGCAGTACTTC. This sequence joins TRBV7-9 and TRBJ2-7; 8 positions agree with TRBD1. CDR1 and CDR2 from the germline V gene are SEHNR and FQNEAQ (reference sequence). The CDR3 extends over 15 amino acids. The ends lost 5 bases at V and 0 bases at J; junction bases unmatched: 6.

V gene TRBV28 combines with J gene TRBJ2-7, with 8 nucleotides matching TRBD1. Trimming cost V 0 bases and J 2 bases; bases outside gene matches: 3. Germline CDR1 MDHEN, CDR2 SYDVKM. The CDR3 covers 15 residues. CDR3 bases: TGTGCCAGCAGTTTATGGCAGGGGGCGACCTACGAGCAGTACTTC. Amino acids: CASSLWQGATYEQYF.

This clonotype was counted a few times. The chain is built from TRBV20-1 and TRBJ1-6, with TRBD1 matching over 9 bases. Trimming took 2 bases from V and 9 from J; bases not matched to a gene: 8. Germline CDR1 and CDR2: DFQATT and SNEGSKA (reference sequence). CDR3 length: 15 residues. This CDR3 reads CSARSRDRVRSPLHF. In DNA form, the CDR3 reads TGCAGTGCTAGATCCCGGGACAGGGTCCGTTCACCCCTCCACTTT.

The CDR3 DNA is TGTGCCAGCAGGGAAGGGACAGGAAACTACGAGCAGTACTTC. Residues: CASREGTGNYEQYF. This chain connects TRBV12-3 or TRBV12-4 to TRBJ2-7, with 8 bases lining up with TRBD1. V trimming: 6 bases; J trimming: 3 bases; junction bases outside the gene matches: 7. The CDR3 loop spans 14 amino acids.

A few counts support this clonotype. CDR3 in amino acids: CSARGVGNTGELFF. The CDR3 nucleotides are TGCAGTGCTAGGGGGGTGGGAAACACCGGGGAGCTGTTTTTT. The genes are TRBV20-1 and TRBJ2-2; TRBD1 or TRBD2 may be the D gene (5 bases each). The germline V gene has CDR1 DFQATT and CDR2 SNEGSKA (reference sequence). This CDR3 spans 14 amino acids. V gave up 3 bases and J gave up 2 bases, with 10 bases separating them.

In this sample, this clonotype turned up many times. CDR3 sequence (DNA): TGTGCCAGCAGCTCGAACAGGGGCACTGAAGCTTTCTTT. Amino acids: CASSSNRGTEAFF. V is TRBV7-2 and J is TRBJ1-1, with 7 bases aligning to TRBD1. V trimming: 4 bases; J trimming: 4 bases; junction bases outside the gene matches: 3. This CDR3 spans 13 amino acids. CDR1 SGHTA and CDR2 FQGNSA come from the germline V gene. Using reference TRBV7-2 and TRBJ1-1 for the parts outside the CDR3, the full variable domain is GAGVSQSPSNKVTEKGKDVELRCDPISGHTALYWYRQSLGQGLEFLIYFQGNSAPDKSGLPSDRFSAERTGGSVSTLTIQRTQQEDSAVYLCASSSNRGTEAFFGQGTRLTVV.

Comments on this clonotype: One base away lies a much larger clone, so this may be a sequencing read error. The chain links TRBV5-4 to TRBJ1-5, with D possibly matching TRBD1 (5 bases). Germline loops: CDR1 SGHNT, CDR2 YYREEE (reference sequence). Trimming left V 2 bases short and J 2 bases short, with 17 bases between. This CDR3 spans 17 amino acids. The CDR3 here is CASSLGRGEVGNQPQHF. CDR3 nucleotide sequence: TGTGCCAGCAGCTTAGGTAGAGGGGAAGTGGGCAATCAGCCCCAGCATTTT. Full variable domain (rest looked up from reference TRBV5-4 and TRBJ1-5): ETGVTQSPTHLIKTRGQQVTLRCSSQSGHNTVSWYQQALGQGPQFIFQYYREEENGRGNFPPRFSGLQFPNYSSELNVNALELDDSALYLCASSLGRGEVGNQPQHFGDGTRLSIL.

In regard to this clonotype: This is likely a read error, given that the CDR3 carries no conserved phenylalanine or tryptophan at its end. The limits of the CDR3 on the DNA are not certain, so only TCRdb's listed CDR3 is given. The chain combines TRBV29-1 with TRBJ1-1; the table gives TRBD1 as D, unverified against the DNA. 9 amino acids form the CDR3, both terminal residues included. Germline values: CDR1 SQVTM, CDR2 ANQGSEA. CDR3 residues: CSVGGQGAY.

In this sample, this clonotype turned up a few times. The chain links TRBV10-1 to TRBJ2-7; TRBD1 matches 7 bases. V dropped 3 bases and J dropped 3; count of bases not matched to a gene: 5. The germline CDR1 and CDR2 sequences are WNHNN and SYGVQD (reference sequence). The CDR3 has 14 amino acids. CDR3 DNA sequence: TGCGCCAGCAGTGATCCGACAGGGAACTACGAGCAGTACTTC. Translation: CASSDPTGNYEQYF.

This clonotype showed up just a few times. The rearrangement uses TRBV12-3 or TRBV12-4 and TRBJ1-6, with TRBD1 matching over 10 bases. This CDR3 region has 14 residues. J gave up 8 bases and V 6 bases, and 4 bases lay outside the gene matches. This CDR3 reads CASSRGQGYSPLHF. The CDR3 DNA follows: TGTGCCAGCAGCCGGGGACAGGGGTATTCACCCCTCCACTTT.